The rows below give T cell receptor beta chains drawn from one sample of a study of T cell responses to AZD1222 COVID-19 vaccine. The repertoire was sequenced with immunoSEQ multiplex PCR; TCRdb's copy has only in-frame clones and lacks some. The data contain around 170,000 clones, 80% to 95% of them singletons. The sample consisted of peripheral blood, taken 28 days after the second AZD1222 dose. These receptors all stem from an adult who received the AZD1222 COVID-19 vaccine. Each CDR3 is given with its conserved first and last residue. Each record gives: V gene, clone size, J gene, D gene, CDR3 DNA, CDR3 protein. The D gene is left open where the match is weak. Expanded clones are given a class, and other clones once, few, many or no size at all.

TRBV28,NA,TRBJ2-2,TRBD2,TGTGCCAGTCTAGCGGATACTAACACCGGGGAGCTGTTTTTT,CASLADTNTGELFF
TRBV19,NA,TRBJ1-3,TRBD1,TGTGCCAGTAGAACCGACAGGGGCAATCGGAACACCATATATTTT,CASRTDRGNRNTIYF
TRBV30,NA,TRBJ2-7,NA,TGTGCCTGGACCCCGGACAGAAACTACGAGCAGTACTTC,CAWTPDRNYEQYF
TRBV18,once,TRBJ2-7,NA,TGTGCCAGCTCGCCGACAGTGCGATTCGACGAGCAGTACTTC,CASSPTVRFDEQYF
TRBV27,NA,TRBJ2-2,TRBD1,TGTGCCAGCAGGCCACAGGGGTCCACCGGGGAGCTGTTTTTT,CASRPQGSTGELFF
TRBV4-1,NA,TRBJ1-1,NA,TGCGCCAGCAGCCAAGTTTTCAGGGTCATGAACACTGAAGCTTTCTTT,CASSQVFRVMNTEAFF
TRBV6-6,NA,TRBJ2-3,NA,TGTGCCAGCAGGTTTTGGCGGGATGGATCAGATACGCAGTATTTT,CASRFWRDGSDTQYF
TRBV3-1/TRBV3-2,NA,TRBJ2-1,NA,TGTGCCAGCAGCCCGGGGGACTCGTCCTACAATGAGCAGTTCTTC,CASSPGDSSYNEQFF
TRBV3-1/TRBV3-2,NA,TRBJ2-7,TRBD1,TGTGCCAGCAGCAGACAGGGGGCGAGGGAGCAGTACTTC,CASSRQGAREQYF
TRBV14,NA,TRBJ1-4,NA,TGTGCCAGCAGCCAAGAAGTCCCACAGGCAGGTGAAAAACTGTTTTTT,CASSQEVPQAGEKLFF
TRBV3-1/TRBV3-2,NA,TRBJ2-3,NA,TGTGCCAGCAGCGCGAGCCTTTTCACAGATACGCAGTATTTT,CASSASLFTDTQYF
TRBV18,NA,TRBJ2-6,NA,TGTGCCAGCTCACCAATGGCAGGCACCGGGGCCAACGTCCTGACTTTC,CASSPMAGTGANVLTF
TRBV7-9,NA,TRBJ1-1,NA,TGTGCCAGCAGCTTAGCGGCAGGCTCCATGAACACTGAAGCTTTCTTT,CASSLAAGSMNTEAFF
TRBV11-2,NA,TRBJ1-5,NA,TGTGCCAGCAGCCCTGGACAGAGTCGGCCTCAGCCCCAGCATTTT,CASSPGQSRPQPQHF
TRBV5-1,NA,TRBJ1-1,NA,TGCGCCAGCAGCTTGGGCGGAAACACTGAAGCTTTCTTT,CASSLGGNTEAFF
TRBV9,NA,TRBJ1-2,TRBD1,TGTGCCAGCAGCGTAGTGGGGGACAGCTATGGCTACACCTTC,CASSVVGDSYGYTF
TRBV25-1,NA,TRBJ2-6,NA,TGTGCCGGTCGGAGCTCTGGGGCCAACGTCCTGACTTTC,CAGRSSGANVLTF
TRBV18,NA,TRBJ2-7,TRBD1,TGTGCCAGCTCACCGAGGACAGGGGGCCTCTACGAGCAGTACTTC,CASSPRTGGLYEQYF
TRBV25-1,NA,TRBJ1-1,NA,TGTGCCAGCAGAAACAGGGTGAACACTGAAGCTTTCTTT,CASRNRVNTEAFF
TRBV19,NA,TRBJ2-1,NA,TGTGCCAGTACCGGTAGGGGCTACAATGAGCAGTTCTTC,CASTGRGYNEQFF
TRBV19,NA,TRBJ1-2,NA,TGTGCCAGTAGTATTTCCCGCCGCTACACCTTC,CASSISRRYTF
TRBV10-2,once,TRBJ2-1,NA,TGCGCCAGCAGTCCTTACAATGAGCAGTTCTTC,CASSPYNEQFF
TRBV6-5,NA,TRBJ2-7,NA,TGTGCCAGCAGTTACTTGTCAGGGGCCTACGAGCAGTACTTC,CASSYLSGAYEQYF
TRBV6-1,NA,TRBJ2-6,NA,TGTGCCAGCAGGGAAGGACCGACGAGCTCTGGGGCCAACGTCCTGACTTTC,CASREGPTSSGANVLTF
TRBV5-1,NA,TRBJ1-4,NA,TGCGCCAGCAGCTTACTCCCTACAACTAATGAAAAACTGTTTTTT,CASSLLPTTNEKLFF
TRBV9,NA,TRBJ2-2,NA,TGTGCCAGCAGCGTAGCTGCAGGACCGAACACCGGGGAGCTGTTTTTT,CASSVAAGPNTGELFF
TRBV2,NA,TRBJ2-1,TRBD2,TGTGCCAGCAGTGGTATCCTAGCGGGGGACAATGAGCAGTTCTTC,CASSGILAGDNEQFF
TRBV11-2,NA,TRBJ2-5,TRBD1,TGTGCCAGCAGCTCAGGGACAGAAGAGACCCAGTACTTC,CASSSGTEETQYF
TRBV19,NA,TRBJ2-1,TRBD1,TGTGCCAGTAGTCAACAGGGGGTAACCTACAATGAGCAGTTCTTC,CASSQQGVTYNEQFF